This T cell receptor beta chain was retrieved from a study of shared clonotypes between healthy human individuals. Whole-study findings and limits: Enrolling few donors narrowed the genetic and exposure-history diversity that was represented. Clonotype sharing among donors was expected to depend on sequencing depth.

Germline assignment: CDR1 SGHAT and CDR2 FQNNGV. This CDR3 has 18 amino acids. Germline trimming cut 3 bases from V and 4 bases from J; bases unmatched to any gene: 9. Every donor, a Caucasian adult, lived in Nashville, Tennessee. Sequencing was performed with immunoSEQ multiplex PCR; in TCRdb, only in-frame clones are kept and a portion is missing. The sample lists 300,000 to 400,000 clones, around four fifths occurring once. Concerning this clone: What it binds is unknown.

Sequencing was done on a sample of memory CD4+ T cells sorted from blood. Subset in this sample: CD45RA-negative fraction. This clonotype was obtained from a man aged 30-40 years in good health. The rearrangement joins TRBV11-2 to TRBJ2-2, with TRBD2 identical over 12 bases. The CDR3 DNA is TGTGCCAGCAGCTTCAACGCCGGACTAGCGGGATTCACCGGGGAGCTGTTTTTT. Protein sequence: CASSFNAGLAGFTGELFF.